Listed here are 2 T cell receptor beta chains from one sample, sequenced in a study of post-analysis software for immune sequencing data. Sequencing libraries made from TCR beta cDNA carried unique molecular identifiers. TCRdb independently ran MiXCR on the PCR reads; one entry per CDR3 protein. The data contain some 450,000 distinct CDR3 sequences, over 35% of them singletons. Overall study results and limits: Patients had higher frequencies than controls of roughly 5 TRBV segments, including TRBV5-6, TRBV5-1 and TRBV20-1.

These receptors lack a known antigen. The material sequenced was blood. Receptor source: a girl aged 10-17 years with multiple sclerosis.

This clonotype appeared a few times. This CDR3 reads CSVGRGETQYF. The DNA of the CDR3 is TGCAGCGTAGGGCGTGGGGAGACCCAGTACTTC. V usage is TRBV29-1 and J usage is TRBJ2-7; no definite D call. Judging by the DNA end, TRBJ2-5 fits better; the J call may be wrong. This CDR3 region has 11 residues. CDR1 and CDR2 (germline): SQVTM, ANQGSEA.

The V gene is TRBV13, the J gene TRBJ2-5; tentative D call: TRBD1 (5 bases). The V end lost 1 base, the J end lost 11 bases, and 17 bases lay between the germline ends. Germline-derived CDR1 and CDR2 are PRHDT and FYEKMQ (reference sequence). The CDR3 runs 14 residues. CDR3 loop: CASSLDLGQGRQYF. In nucleotides, the CDR3 is TGTGCCAGCAGCTTAGATCTCGGGCAGGGTAGACAGTACTTC.